The rows below give T cell receptor beta chains drawn from one sample of a study of blood T cell repertoires in COVID-19. Generated by immunoSEQ multiplex PCR, the TCRdb table keeps only in-frame clones and is missing some. In the table there are roughly 310,000 clones, around 87% of which are singletons. What was sequenced was peripheral blood. These receptors were obtained from a woman aged 50 to 65 with active or convalescent COVID-19. CDR3s include the opening cysteine and the closing phenylalanine or tryptophan. A D gene is named only where the DNA matches it firmly. Clone sizes are given selectively: once, few, many, or a class where the clone is expanded.

CDR3aa	CDR3nt	j_gene	v_gene	abundance	len	d_gene
CASSDQRGAFTDTQYF	TGTGCCAGCAGTGATCAGCGGGGTGCCTTCACAGATACGCAGTATTTT	TRBJ2-3	TRBV25-1	-	16	TRBD2
CASRADRLLSNQPQHF	TGTGCCAGCAGGGCTGACAGATTACTTAGCAATCAGCCCCAGCATTTT	TRBJ1-5	TRBV27	-	16	-
CASSRPGTGGGYTF	TGTGCCAGCTCACGCCCCGGGACAGGGGGCGGCTACACCTTC	TRBJ1-2	TRBV18	few	14	TRBD1
CASSLGGGRNEQFF	TGTGCCAGCAGCCTCGGGGGCGGGAGGAATGAGCAGTTCTTC	TRBJ2-1	TRBV9	-	14	TRBD2
CASGAPWGETQYF	TGTGCGAGCGGGGCGCCTTGGGGAGAGACCCAGTACTTC	TRBJ2-5	TRBV12-5	-	13	TRBD2
CASSLLTGTFGYTF	TGTGCCAGCAGTTTATTGACAGGAACCTTTGGCTACACCTTC	TRBJ1-2	TRBV28	-	14	-
CASSIQWGRNSPLHF	TGTGCCAGTAGTATTCAGTGGGGGCGAAATTCACCCCTCCACTTT	TRBJ1-6	TRBV19	-	15	-
CAWSVNFRGAYGYTF	TGTGCCTGGAGTGTTAATTTCAGGGGCGCCTATGGCTACACCTTC	TRBJ1-2	TRBV30	-	15	-
CASSSSLYEQYF	TGTGCCAGCAGCTCCTCTCTGTACGAGCAGTACTTC	TRBJ2-7	TRBV7-2	-	12	-
CASSQGGNTEAFF	TGTGCCAGCTCCCAGGGGGGGAACACTGAAGCTTTCTTT	TRBJ1-1	TRBV18	few	13	TRBD1
CASSPRFRELTNYGYTF	TGTGCCAGCTCACCACGCTTTAGGGAGCTCACTAACTATGGCTACACCTTC	TRBJ1-2	TRBV18	-	17	-
CASSPTSGYTGELFF	TGTGCCAGCAGCCCAACTAGCGGATACACCGGGGAGCTGTTTTTT	TRBJ2-2	TRBV3-1/TRBV3-2	-	15	TRBD2
CASSLLQENSPLHF	TGTGCCAGCAGTTTATTACAGGAAAATTCACCCCTCCACTTT	TRBJ1-6	TRBV28	-	14	-
CASSLTGEDYGYTF	TGCGCCAGCAGCCTGACAGGGGAGGACTATGGCTACACCTTC	TRBJ1-2	TRBV4-1	-	14	TRBD1
CASSQDLLAPKRGQPQHF	TGCGCCAGCAGCCAAGATCTCCTCGCCCCTAAAAGGGGTCAGCCCCAGCATTTT	TRBJ1-5	TRBV4-1	-	18	-
CASSEKRVAGGNNEQFF	TGTGCCAGCAGTGAAAAAAGAGTGGCAGGGGGGAACAATGAGCAGTTCTTC	TRBJ2-1	TRBV2	-	17	-
CASSSGQGAYETQYF	TGTGCCAGCAGCTCCGGACAGGGGGCTTATGAGACCCAGTACTTC	TRBJ2-5	TRBV7-9	-	15	TRBD1
CAVIGQSNYGYTF	TGTGCCGTTATAGGACAGAGCAACTATGGCTACACCTTC	TRBJ1-2	TRBV6-6	-	13	-
CASTGPRQGSYEQYF	TGTGCCAGCACGGGGCCCCGACAGGGGTCCTACGAGCAGTACTTC	TRBJ2-7	TRBV6-5	-	15	TRBD1
CASSPDPGVIYF	TGTGCCAGCAGCCCAGACCCCGGGGTCATATATTTT	TRBJ1-3	TRBV3-1/TRBV3-2	-	12	-
CASSWGADTQYF	TGCGCCAGCAGCTGGGGGGCAGATACGCAGTATTTT	TRBJ2-3	TRBV5-1	-	12	-
CASSPPQGANSGNTIYF	TGTGCCAGCTCACCACCACAGGGGGCGAACTCCGGAAACACCATATATTTT	TRBJ1-3	TRBV18	-	17	TRBD1
CASSLRGTEAFF	TGTGCCAGCAGCTTGCGGGGAACCGAAGCTTTCTTT	TRBJ1-1	TRBV5-4	once	12	-
CASSSLLAGAGEQYF	TGTGCCAGCAGTAGCCTCCTAGCGGGGGCGGGGGAGCAGTACTTC	TRBJ2-7	TRBV27	once	15	TRBD2
CASSAYGVTEAFF	TGTGCCAGCAGCGCATACGGAGTCACTGAAGCTTTCTTT	TRBJ1-1	TRBV7-8	-	13	-
CASSIPTGTGEAFF	TGTGCCAGTAGTATACCGACCGGGACAGGGGAAGCTTTCTTT	TRBJ1-1	TRBV19	-	14	TRBD1
CASRAGQKTPLHF	TGTGCCAGCAGAGCCGGACAGAAGACACCCCTCCACTTT	TRBJ1-6	TRBV6-5	-	13	-
CASSLGLAGNQETQYF	TGTGCCAGCAGCTTAGGGCTAGCGGGAAACCAAGAGACCCAGTACTTC	TRBJ2-5	TRBV7-2	-	16	TRBD2
CASSPRRTSGYNEQFF	TGTGCCAGCAGCCCTAGAAGGACTAGCGGCTACAATGAGCAGTTCTTC	TRBJ2-1	TRBV7-9	-	16	TRBD2
CASRSGTGNNEQFF	TGCGCCAGCCGGTCCGGGACAGGGAACAATGAGCAGTTCTTC	TRBJ2-1	TRBV5-1	once	14	TRBD1
CASSLHAGAQSPLHF	TGTGCCAGTAGTCTCCACGCAGGGGCCCAATCACCCCTCCACTTT	TRBJ1-6	TRBV19	few	15	-
CASTPGTAKEREAFF	TGTGCCAGCACCCCCGGGACAGCAAAAGAACGGGAAGCTTTCTTT	TRBJ1-1	TRBV6-5	-	15	TRBD1
CASSLVGGGVKLFF	TGCGCCAGCAGCTTGGTAGGAGGGGGCGTAAAACTGTTTTTT	TRBJ1-4	TRBV5-1	-	14	TRBD1
CASSQVTSGGTDTQYF	TGTGCCAGCAGCCAAGTGACTAGCGGGGGCACAGATACGCAGTATTTT	TRBJ2-3	TRBV3-1/TRBV3-2	-	16	TRBD2
CASSVSTDTQYF	TGTGCCAGCAGCGTAAGCACAGATACGCAGTATTTT	TRBJ2-3	TRBV5-4	-	12	-
CAFHPGGRETQYF	TGTGCCTTTCACCCGGGGGGGCGAGAGACCCAGTACTTC	TRBJ2-5	TRBV30	-	13	TRBD2
CASSDTGLSSYNSPLHF	TGTGCCAGCAGTGATACAGGTCTTAGCTCCTATAATTCACCCCTCCACTTT	TRBJ1-6	TRBV6-1	-	17	-
CASSRPGQGTDTQYF	TGTGCCAGCAGCAGACCGGGACAAGGCACAGATACGCAGTATTTT	TRBJ2-3	TRBV3-1/TRBV3-2	-	15	-
CASSEGGLSPLHF	TGTGCCAGCAGCGAAGGGGGTCTTTCACCCCTCCACTTT	TRBJ1-6	TRBV9	-	13	-
CASSSGGNSYEQYF	TGCGCCAGCAGCTCGGGGGGCAATTCTTACGAGCAGTACTTC	TRBJ2-7	TRBV5-1	-	14	-
CASSYQGVSGNTIYF	TGTGCCAGCAGTTACCAGGGGGTTTCTGGAAACACCATATATTTT	TRBJ1-3	TRBV6-5	once	15	TRBD1